One and the same sample provided the 17 T cell receptor beta chains below, sequenced in a study of Graves' ophthalmopathy and Graves' hyperthyroidism. RNA transcripts provided the template for amplifying TCR beta CDR3 regions. The first-round RT-PCR employed HTBI primers together with the Qiagen OneStep RT-PCR kit. A multiplex PCR was then performed as the second round. TCRdb processed the multiplex PCR reads anew with MiXCR; each CDR3 protein has one entry. There are about 240,000 distinct CDR3 sequences in the sample; roughly 50% occur only once, and roughly half lies in the top ten. Sequences were obtained from peripheral blood. These TCRs come from an adult man with Graves' ophthalmopathy.

The chain has TRBV7-9 and TRBJ2-5; D not resolved. This CDR3 region has 17 residues. CDR1 SEHNR and CDR2 FQNEAQ come from the germline V gene (reference sequence). Trimming took 3 bases from V and 2 from J, leaving 19 bases between them. CDR3 coding DNA: TGTGCCAGCAGCTTCCCACAGAGACTTGCGTTTCAAGAGACCCAGTACTTC. Protein: CASSFPQRLAFQETQYF.

CDR3 sequence reads: CASSIVLDYGYTF. The CDR3 DNA follows: TGTGCCAGTAGTATAGTCCTGGACTATGGCTACACCTTC. V is TRBV19 and J is TRBJ1-2; D is uncertain. Trimming removed 1 base from V and 3 bases from J, with 6 bases in between. Germline lookup yields CDR1 LNHDA and CDR2 SQIVND (reference sequence). The length of the CDR3 is 13 residues.

This clonotype came up many times. V and J are TRBV7-8 and TRBJ1-1, with 8 bases lining up with TRBD1. V was clipped by 6 bases and J by 11 bases; unmatched bases: 8. The CDR3 covers 12 residues. Germline CDR1 SGHVS, CDR2 FQNEAQ. The DNA for the CDR3 is TGTGCCAGCAGTAACTCAGGGGGCGACGCTTTCTTT. Its translation: CASSNSGGDAFF.

V and J are TRBV2 and TRBJ1-2; 7 bases are shared with TRBD1. The germline V gene has CDR1 SNHLY and CDR2 FYNNEI. The CDR3 covers 13 residues. V was pared by 5 bases and J by 7 bases, with 7 bases of the junction left unmatched. In nucleotides, the CDR3 is TGTGCCAGCAGTTTTGGCCAGGGGGGTGGCTACACCTTC. Amino acids: CASSFGQGGGYTF.

There are a few counts of this clonotype. The CDR3 DNA reads as TGCGCCAGCAGTGGCCGGGGTGGGAGCACCGGGGAGCTGTTTTTT. This sequence encodes CASSGRGGSTGELFF. This rearrangement joins TRBV10-2 to TRBJ2-2; the D gene is possibly TRBD2 (5 bases). V lost 4 bases and J lost 4, with 13 bases in between. CDR1 WSHSY and CDR2 SAAADI come from the germline V gene. The CDR3 loop spans 15 amino acids.

The CDR3 here is CASSITGGGELFF. As DNA, the CDR3 is TGTGCCAGCAGCATAACAGGGGGCGGGGAGCTGTTTTTT. The chain is built from TRBV7-2 and TRBJ2-2, with 8 bases aligning to TRBD1. After removal of 5 bases from V and 7 bases from J, the junction contained 3 bases not matched to a gene. CDR1 is SGHTA and CDR2 is FQGNSA in the germline V gene. The CDR3 is 13 amino acids.

This clonotype occurred once. Likely a read error: the CDR3 ends without its conserved phenylalanine or tryptophan. V gene TRBV11-2 combines with J gene TRBJ2-7; D is perhaps TRBD2 (6 bases). The CDR3 is 17 amino acids. Per the germline V gene, CDR1 is SGHAT and CDR2 is FQNNGV. V lost 1 base to trimming and J lost 1 base, with 17 bases between them. The CDR3: CASSLGRGTKISYEQYL. In nucleotides, the CDR3 is TGTGCCAGCAGCTTAGGGAGGGGCACTAAAATTTCCTACGAGCAGTACCTC.

This clonotype was seen a few times. This chain connects TRBV6-5 to TRBJ2-5; 12 bases are shared with TRBD2. The CDR3 contains 16 residues. Germline assignment: CDR1 MNHEY and CDR2 SVGAGI. Trimming cost V 5 bases and J 4 bases; bases outside gene matches: 8. The CDR3 DNA is TGTGCCAGCAGTAAACCTAGCGGGGGGGCCGCAGAGACCCAGTACTTC. It yields the protein CASSKPSGGAAETQYF.

The J gene is TRBJ2-7, the V gene TRBV20-1; no clear D gene. Germline-derived CDR1 and CDR2 are DFQATT and SNEGSKA (reference sequence). Trimming took off 8 bases at V and 1 base at J, with 12 bases between the two ends. The CDR3 has 12 residues. The CDR3 DNA is TGCAGTCTTGCGACTGATTCCTACGAGCAGTACTTC. Protein product: CSLATDSYEQYF.

V gene TRBV15 combines with J gene TRBJ2-2, with TRBD2 identical over 12 bases. The germline CDR1 and CDR2 sequences are LNHNV and YYDKDF (reference sequence). V trimming: 2 bases; J trimming: 4 bases; junction bases outside the gene matches: 11. The length of the CDR3 is 19 residues. DNA for the CDR3: TGTGCCACCAGCAGACCCGGACTAGCGGGATCCGGAATCACCGGGGAGCTGTTTTTT. As protein: CATSRPGLAGSGITGELFF.

The CDR3 is CASTPRQGLNTEAFF. The CDR3 coding sequence is TGTGCCAGTACTCCCCGACAGGGGTTGAACACTGAAGCTTTCTTT. The chain is built from TRBV19 and TRBJ1-1; TRBD1 matches at 8 bases. With V trimmed by 7 bases and J by 0 bases, 7 bases remained unmatched. The CDR3 contains 15 residues. The germline V gene has CDR1 LNHDA and CDR2 SQIVND (reference sequence).

Note on this clonotype: It may be a read error: a sequence one base away is much more abundant. The CDR3 does not close with the conserved phenylalanine or tryptophan, likely indicating a read error. The chain is built from TRBV7-9 and TRBJ1-1; D may be TRBD1 (6 bases). Germline values: CDR1 SEHNR, CDR2 FQNEAQ (reference sequence). Between the trimmed V and J ends, which lost 3 bases and 1 base, there was a span of 9 bases. This CDR3 contains 14 residues. The CDR3, as DNA: TGTGCCAGCAGCTTTAGACAGGCGAACACTGAAGCTTTCCTT. Protein product: CASSFRQANTEAFL.

This clonotype was seen a few times. The chain couples TRBV9 to TRBJ1-2; TRBD1 is a possible D gene (6 bases). V lost 4 bases and J 3 bases, leaving 16 bases between the germline ends. The CDR3 runs to 15 residues. The germline V gene encodes CDR1 SGDLS and CDR2 YYNGEE. The CDR3 DNA sequence: TGTGCCAGCAGCTCCACAGGGATAGCGCACTATGGCTACACCTTC. Translated, it gives CASSSTGIAHYGYTF. Supplemented by reference TRBV9 and TRBJ1-2, the full variable domain reads DSGVTQTPKHLITATGQRVTLRCSPRSGDLSVYWYQQSLDQGLQFLIQYYNGEERAKGNILERFSAQQFPDLHSELNLSSLELGDSALYFCASSSTGIAHYGYTFGSGTRLTVV.

The chain recombines TRBV7-2 with TRBJ2-5, with D unresolved. Gene TRBJ2-1 matches the end of the DNA better, so the J call may be wrong. The CDR3 is 15 residues long. The V gene's germline CDR1 is SGHTA and CDR2 FQGNSA. The CDR3 sequence is CASSFGYAAYNEQFF. The CDR3, as DNA: TGTGCCAGCAGCTTCGGGTATGCCGCCTACAATGAGCAGTTCTTC.

A word on this clonotype: A read error may produce the germline difference seen at one junction end. The V and J genes are TRBV14 and TRBJ2-7; D is perhaps TRBD2 (5 bases). The CDR3 extends over 13 amino acids. CDR1 SGHDN and CDR2 FVKESK come from the germline V gene. The CDR3 DNA reads TGTGCCAGCCGCCGAGAGGGCTCCTGCGAGCAGTACTTC. Translating it yields CASRREGSCEQYF.

This chain uses TRBV2 with TRBJ1-2; 9 bases fit TRBD1. This CDR3 has 14 amino acids. The V segment lost 7 bases and the J segment 5 bases; nucleotides outside the gene matches: 8. Germline CDR1 reads SNHLY; CDR2 reads FYNNEI. This CDR3 reads CASTLDRGLYGYTF. The CDR3 nucleotides are TGTGCCAGCACCTTGGACAGGGGCTTGTATGGCTACACCTTC.

The rearrangement joins TRBV10-3 to TRBJ2-2; D is perhaps TRBD2 (6 bases). Per germline, CDR1 ENHRY and CDR2 SYGVKD. Trimming removed 4 bases at V and 0 bases at J, with 12 bases between. This CDR3 is 16 amino acids long. CDR3 DNA sequence: TGTGCCATCAGTGTGAGTCTAGCGACGAACACCGGGGAGCTGTTTTTT. Translation: CAISVSLATNTGELFF.